This TCR beta chain comes out of a study of OX40 agonist ivuxolimab in advanced cancers. Clones were read by immunoSEQ multiplex PCR, and TCRdb kept only the in-frame ones, dropping some. The sample includes some 9,600 clones, roughly 63% of them seen just once. V was pared by 5 bases and J by 0 bases, with 15 bases between. The CDR3 consists of 16 residues. The germline V gene has CDR1 SGHNT and CDR2 YYREEE (reference sequence). Study-wide results and limits: Normalized expansion of T-cell clones was also low for some nonresponders. Researchers did not determine the expanded peripheral T cells' antigen specificity.

Patients were excluded for autoimmune disease history or systemic immunosuppression. Peripheral blood came from all dose cohorts at three timepoints. On this clone itself: The antigen is unknown.

The receptor was isolated from an adult with an advanced solid tumor such as melanoma, head and neck, liver or kidney cancer. Source: CD4+ or CD8+ T cells sorted from blood, taken in a trial of the OX40 agonist ivuxolimab. This rearrangement joins TRBV5-4 to TRBJ2-1; D might be TRBD2 (6 bases). CDR3 region: CASSLRAGSSYNEQFF. The CDR3 coding sequence is TGTGCCAGCAGTCTCCGGGCGGGGAGCTCCTACAATGAGCAGTTCTTC.